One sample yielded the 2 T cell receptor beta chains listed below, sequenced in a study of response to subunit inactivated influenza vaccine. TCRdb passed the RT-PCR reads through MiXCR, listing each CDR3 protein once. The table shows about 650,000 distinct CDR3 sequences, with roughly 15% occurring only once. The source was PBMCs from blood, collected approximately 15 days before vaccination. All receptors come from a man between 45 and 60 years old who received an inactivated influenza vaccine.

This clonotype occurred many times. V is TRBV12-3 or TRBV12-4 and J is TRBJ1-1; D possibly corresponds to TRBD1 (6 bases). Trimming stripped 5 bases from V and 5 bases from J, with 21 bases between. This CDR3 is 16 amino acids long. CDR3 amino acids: CASSTRDTSARTEAFF. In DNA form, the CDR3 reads TGTGCCAGCAGTACACGGGACACCTCAGCGAGGACTGAAGCTTTCTTT.

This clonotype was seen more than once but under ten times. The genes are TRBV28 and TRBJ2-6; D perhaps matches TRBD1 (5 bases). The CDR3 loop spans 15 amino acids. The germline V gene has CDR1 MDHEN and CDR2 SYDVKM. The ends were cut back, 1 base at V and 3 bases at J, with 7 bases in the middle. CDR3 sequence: CASSLSGYGANVLTF. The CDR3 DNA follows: TGTGCCAGCAGTTTATCAGGGTATGGGGCCAACGTCCTGACTTTC.